These 8 T cell receptor beta chains were all obtained from the same sample, sequenced in a study of pediatric ulcerative colitis. Clones were sequenced by immunoSEQ multiplex PCR, and TCRdb holds only the in-frame ones, with some missing. The sample contains around 13,000 clones, 70% to 80% of which appear only once. During colonoscopy, one to two rectal pinch biopsies were collected. Sequencing input: gut tissue. These receptors came from a boy aged 5-17 years who was a control in a study of pediatric ulcerative colitis.

V is TRBV18 and J is TRBJ2-2; a possible D gene is TRBD2 (5 bases). Germline CDR1 reads KGHSH; CDR2 reads LQKENI. The CDR3 loop spans 15 amino acids. The V and J ends lost 6 bases and 3 bases respectively, with 14 bases between them. The CDR3 loop is CASSPTRSDTGELFF. DNA for the CDR3: TGTGCCAGCTCCCCAACTAGATCCGACACCGGGGAGCTGTTTTTT.

This clone has a single count. This chain links TRBV5-1 with TRBJ2-3, with 7 bases fitting TRBD2. Germline values: CDR1 SGHRS, CDR2 YFSETQ. This CDR3 comprises 16 residues. The trim removed 0 bases at V and 2 bases at J, leaving 6 bases unmatched. Here the CDR3 reads CASSLVAGAFTDTQYF. CDR3 DNA: TGCGCCAGCAGCTTGGTAGCGGGCGCGTTCACAGATACGCAGTATTTT.

V gene TRBV19 combines with J gene TRBJ2-7, with 12 bases lining up with TRBD2. J lost 4 bases, V lost 4 bases, and 8 bases had no gene match. There are 16 residues in the CDR3. Germline CDR1 reads LNHDA; CDR2 reads SQIVND (reference sequence). CDR3 bases: TGTGCCAGTAGTACGGCTAGCGGGAGGGCCGAATACGAGCAGTACTTC. It codes for CASSTASGRAEYEQYF.

The rearrangement uses TRBV29-1 and TRBJ2-7; D possibly corresponds to TRBD2 (5 bases). CDR1 SQVTM and CDR2 ANQGSEA come from the germline V gene. V lost 7 bases and J 0 bases, leaving 16 bases between the germline ends. This CDR3 is 14 amino acids long. CDR3: CSASLAQSSYEQYF. CDR3 bases: TGCAGCGCTAGCTTAGCGCAGTCCTCCTACGAGCAGTACTTC.

This sequence joins TRBV5-1 and TRBJ2-2; D perhaps matches TRBD1 (5 bases). The germline CDR1 and CDR2 sequences are SGHRS and YFSETQ. V was clipped by 6 bases and J by 3 bases, with 12 bases between them. This CDR3 has 14 amino acids. CDR3 sequence: CASNPDTDTGELFF. The CDR3, as DNA: TGCGCCAGCAACCCGGACACAGACACCGGGGAGCTGTTTTTT.

V is TRBV30 and J is TRBJ1-5, with TRBD1 identical over 10 bases. Germline V CDR1 and CDR2: GTSNPN, SVGIG (reference sequence). The J segment lost 4 bases and the V segment lost 3 bases, leaving 0 bases of the junction unmatched. This CDR3 has 13 residues. CDR3 bases: TGTGCCTGGAGGGGACAGGGGAATCAGCCCCAGCATTTT. It codes for CAWRGQGNQPQHF. The full variable domain, in which reference TRBV30 and TRBJ1-5 provide the parts outside the CDR3, is SQTIHQWPATLVQPVGSPLSLECTVEGTSNPNLYWYRQAAGRGLQLLFYSVGIGQISSEVPQNLSASRPQDRQFILSSKKLLLSDSGFYLCAWRGQGNQPQHFGDGTRLSIL.

The chain combines TRBV7-2 with TRBJ2-7; D assignment may be TRBD1 or TRBD2 (5 bases each). The germline V and J ends were trimmed by 6 bases and 4 bases, with 16 bases remaining between them. Germline CDR1 is SGHTA and CDR2 is FQGNSA. This CDR3 has 14 residues. The CDR3 loop is CASSLRDGPYEQYV. As DNA, the CDR3 is TGTGCCAGCAGTCTCCGGGACGGACCTTACGAGCAGTACGTC.

V is TRBV20-1 and J is TRBJ2-1; D is uncertain. Trimming removed 6 bases at V and 3 bases at J, with 6 bases between. The V gene's germline CDR1 is DFQATT and CDR2 SNEGSKA (reference sequence). The length of the CDR3 is 11 residues. The chain's CDR3 is CSASRYNEQFF. CDR3 DNA: TGCAGTGCCTCCCGCTACAATGAGCAGTTCTTC.